These T cell receptor beta chains were read from a single sample in a study of blood T cell repertoires in COVID-19. Only in-frame clones appear in the TCRdb table, and some are missing; sequencing was by immunoSEQ multiplex PCR. The sample carries about 290,000 clones, roughly nine tenths recorded once. The sample taken for sequencing was peripheral blood. These receptors were obtained from a woman aged 25-40 years with COVID-19, enrolled during active disease. Each CDR3 is given with its conserved first and last residue. Fields, in order: V gene, clone size, D gene, J gene, CDR3 protein, CDR3 DNA. A D gene is named only where the DNA matches it firmly. Some rows have no size entry. The others give once, few or many, or a class for an expanded clone.

>TRBV28|.|TRBD2|TRBJ2-4
CASRERGSWSKNIQYF
TGTGCCAGCAGGGAGCGGGGGAGTTGGTCCAAAAACATTCAGTACTTC
>TRBV2|.|.|TRBJ1-1
CASSPRGWASMNTEAFF
TGTGCCAGCAGCCCCCGGGGTTGGGCCTCCATGAACACTGAAGCTTTCTTT
>TRBV2|.|.|TRBJ1-5
CASSPHRDYQPQHF
TGTGCCAGCAGTCCGCACCGGGACTATCAGCCCCAGCATTTT
>TRBV27|once|.|TRBJ2-5
CASSSRGMETQYF
TGTGCCAGCAGTTCACGGGGGATGGAGACCCAGTACTTC
>TRBV28|.|.|TRBJ1-2
CASGDTLNYGYTF
TGTGCCAGCGGGGACACTCTTAACTATGGCTACACCTTC
>TRBV2|.|.|TRBJ2-3
CASRAGPSTDTQYF
TGTGCCAGCAGGGCGGGCCCCTCCACAGATACGCAGTATTTT
>TRBV30|once|.|TRBJ1-2
CAWSTGSNYGYTF
TGTGCCTGGAGCACAGGGTCTAACTATGGCTACACCTTC
>TRBV9|.|TRBD2|TRBJ2-7
CASSFGTSGYEQYF
TGTGCCAGCAGCTTCGGGACTAGCGGCTACGAGCAGTACTTC
>TRBV18|.|TRBD1|TRBJ1-5
CASSLAGGFQPQHF
TGTGCCAGCTCACTCGCAGGGGGCTTTCAGCCCCAGCATTTT
>TRBV7-8|once|.|TRBJ2-1
CASSYPGYNEQFF
TGTGCCAGCAGCTACCCAGGGTACAATGAGCAGTTCTTC
>TRBV28|.|.|TRBJ1-1
CASSQQGYNTEAFF
TGTGCCAGCAGTCAACAGGGTTACAACACTGAAGCTTTCTTT
>TRBV5-1|.|TRBD1|TRBJ2-7
CASSNNIPGQSSYEQYF
TGCGCCAGCAGTAATAATATTCCGGGACAGAGCTCCTACGAGCAGTACTTC
>TRBV2|.|TRBD1|TRBJ1-1
CASISGTGYGTEAFF
TGTGCCAGCATTTCCGGGACAGGGTATGGCACTGAAGCTTTCTTT
>TRBV18|.|.|TRBJ2-1
CASSPEGALRNEQFF
TGTGCCAGCTCACCAGAGGGAGCTTTAAGGAATGAGCAGTTCTTC
>TRBV5-4|once|.|TRBJ2-2
CASSLGGANTGELFF
TGTGCCAGCAGCTTGGGCGGGGCGAACACCGGGGAGCTGTTTTTT
>TRBV29-1|.|TRBD2|TRBJ2-1
CSVFPSGVYDEQFF
TGCAGCGTGTTTCCTAGCGGGGTTTACGATGAGCAGTTCTTC
>TRBV5-1|.|TRBD1|TRBJ2-5
CASTTEDRRLGTQYF
TGCGCCAGCACCACGGAGGACAGGCGGCTGGGGACCCAGTACTTC
>TRBV19|few|TRBD2|TRBJ2-1
CASTESGAYNEQFF
TGTGCCAGTACCGAAAGCGGGGCCTACAATGAGCAGTTCTTC
>TRBV4-2|.|TRBD1|TRBJ2-1
CASSQIGQGALQGFF
TGTGCCAGCAGCCAAATCGGCCAGGGGGCTTTACAGGGCTTCTTC
>TRBV3-1/TRBV3-2|.|TRBD2|TRBJ2-7
CASSLSNLAGTEQYF
TGTGCCAGCAGCCTATCAAACCTAGCGGGGACCGAGCAGTACTTC
>TRBV18|.|.|TRBJ2-3
CASSPIRDTQYF
TGTGCCAGCTCACCAATCCGGGATACGCAGTATTTT
>TRBV29-1|.|.|TRBJ1-1
CSVGVSRPAFF
TGCAGCGTGGGAGTCTCTAGGCCAGCTTTCTTT
>TRBV19|many|.|TRBJ1-1
CASSMRGSEAFF
TGTGCCAGTAGTATGAGAGGGAGTGAAGCTTTCTTT